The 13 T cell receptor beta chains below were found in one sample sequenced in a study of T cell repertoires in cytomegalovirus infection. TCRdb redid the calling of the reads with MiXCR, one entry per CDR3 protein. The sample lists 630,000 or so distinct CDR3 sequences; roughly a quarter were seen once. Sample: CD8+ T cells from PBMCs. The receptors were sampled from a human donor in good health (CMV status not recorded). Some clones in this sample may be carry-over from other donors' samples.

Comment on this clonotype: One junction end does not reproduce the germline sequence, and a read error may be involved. The CDR3 DNA reads as TGTGCCAGCAGCGTAGGCCCGGAGACCCTCTTT. Protein product: CASSVGPETLF. This chain connects TRBV9 to TRBJ1-1; D not resolved. Per germline, CDR1 SGDLS and CDR2 YYNGEE. The CDR3 loop spans 11 amino acids.

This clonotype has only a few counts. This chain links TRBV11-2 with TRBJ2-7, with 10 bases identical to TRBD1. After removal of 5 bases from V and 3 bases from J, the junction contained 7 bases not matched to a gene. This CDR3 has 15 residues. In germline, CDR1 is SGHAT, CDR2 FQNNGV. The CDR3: CASSVGQGGNYEQYV. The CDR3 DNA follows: TGTGCCAGCAGCGTTGGACAGGGGGGCAACTACGAGCAGTACGTC.

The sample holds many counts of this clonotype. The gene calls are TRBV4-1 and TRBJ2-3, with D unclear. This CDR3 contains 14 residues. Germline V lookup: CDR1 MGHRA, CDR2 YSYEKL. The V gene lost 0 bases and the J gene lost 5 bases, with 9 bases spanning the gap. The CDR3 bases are TGCGCCAGCAGCCAAGATAGTTGGGGAGATACGCAGTATTTT. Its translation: CASSQDSWGDTQYF.

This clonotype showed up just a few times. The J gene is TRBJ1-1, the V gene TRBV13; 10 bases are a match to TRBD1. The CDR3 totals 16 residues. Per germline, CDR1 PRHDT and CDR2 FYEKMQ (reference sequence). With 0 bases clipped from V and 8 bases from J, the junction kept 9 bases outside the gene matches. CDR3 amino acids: CASSLGRTGGHWEAFF. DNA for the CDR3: TGTGCCAGCAGCTTAGGGAGGACAGGGGGACATTGGGAAGCTTTCTTT.

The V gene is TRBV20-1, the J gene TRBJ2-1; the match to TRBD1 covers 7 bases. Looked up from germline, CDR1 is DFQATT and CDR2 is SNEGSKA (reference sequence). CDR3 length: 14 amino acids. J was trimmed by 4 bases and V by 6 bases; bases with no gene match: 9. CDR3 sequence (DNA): TGCAGTGCCCGGGACAGACCCTCTTACAATGAGCAGTTCTTC. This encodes CSARDRPSYNEQFF.

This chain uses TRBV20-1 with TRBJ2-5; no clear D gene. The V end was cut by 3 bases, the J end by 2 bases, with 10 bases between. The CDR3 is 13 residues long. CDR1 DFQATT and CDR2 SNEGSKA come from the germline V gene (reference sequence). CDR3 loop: CSARTWAQETQYF. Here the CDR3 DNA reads TGCAGTGCTAGGACTTGGGCTCAAGAGACCCAGTACTTC.

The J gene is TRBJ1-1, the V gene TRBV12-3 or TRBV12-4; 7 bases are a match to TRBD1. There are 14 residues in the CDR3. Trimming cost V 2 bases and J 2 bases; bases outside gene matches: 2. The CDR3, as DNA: TGTGCCAGCAGTTTAAACAGGGGCAACACTGAAGCTTTCTTT. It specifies CASSLNRGNTEAFF.

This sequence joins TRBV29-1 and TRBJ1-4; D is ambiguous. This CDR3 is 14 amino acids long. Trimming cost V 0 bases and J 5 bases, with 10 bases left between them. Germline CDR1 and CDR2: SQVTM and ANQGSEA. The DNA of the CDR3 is TGCAGCGTTGAAGATGGAAACGGGAATGAAAAACTGTTTTTT. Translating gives CSVEDGNGNEKLFF.

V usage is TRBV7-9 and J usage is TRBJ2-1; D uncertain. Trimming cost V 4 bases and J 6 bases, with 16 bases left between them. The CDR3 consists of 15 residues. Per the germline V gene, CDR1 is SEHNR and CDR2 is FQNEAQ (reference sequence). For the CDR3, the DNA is TGTGCCAGCAGCTCCCAGATGGGGTCCCCCAATGAGCAGTTCTTC. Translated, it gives CASSSQMGSPNEQFF.

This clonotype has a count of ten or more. The CDR3 loop reads CASSPSADDYGYTF. CDR3 coding DNA: TGCGCCAGCAGCCCCTCGGCGGACGATTATGGCTACACCTTC. The chain has TRBV4-1 and TRBJ1-2; no clear D. Germline CDR1 MGHRA, CDR2 YSYEKL. Trimming took 4 bases from V and 5 from J, leaving 14 bases between them. This CDR3 comprises 14 residues.

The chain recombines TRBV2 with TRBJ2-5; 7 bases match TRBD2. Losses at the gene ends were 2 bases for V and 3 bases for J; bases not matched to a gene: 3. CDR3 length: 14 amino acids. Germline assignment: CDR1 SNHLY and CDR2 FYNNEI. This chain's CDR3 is CASSEFLAEETQYF. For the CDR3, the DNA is TGTGCCAGCAGTGAATTTCTAGCGGAAGAGACCCAGTACTTC.

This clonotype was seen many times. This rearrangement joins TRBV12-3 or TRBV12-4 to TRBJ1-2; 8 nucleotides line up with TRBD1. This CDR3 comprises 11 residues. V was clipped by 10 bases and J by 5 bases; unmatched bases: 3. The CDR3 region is CAIDRGYGYTF. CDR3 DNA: TGTGCCATCGACAGGGGATATGGCTACACCTTC.

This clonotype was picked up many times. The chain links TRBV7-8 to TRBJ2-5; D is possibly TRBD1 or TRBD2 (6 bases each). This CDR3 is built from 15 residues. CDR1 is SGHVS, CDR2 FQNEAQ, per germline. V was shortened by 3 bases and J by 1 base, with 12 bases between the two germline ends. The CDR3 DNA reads TGTGCCAGCAGCTTGCCATGGGGGGCCCAAGAGACCCAGTACTTC. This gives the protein CASSLPWGAQETQYF. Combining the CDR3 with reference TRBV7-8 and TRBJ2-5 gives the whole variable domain GAGVSQSPRYKVAKRGQDVALRCDPISGHVSLFWYQQALGQGPEFLTYFQNEAQLDKSGLPSDRFFAERPEGSVSTLKIQRTQQEDSAVYLCASSLPWGAQETQYFGPGTRLLVL.